The clone carrying this T cell receptor (beta chain) has only a few counts. Antigen specificity is unknown. Time point in this sample: newly diagnosed GD, antithyroid drugs for less than 3 months. The TCR library used RNA extracted from PBMCs. As collected, the peripheral blood samples measured roughly 10 milliliters each and went into EDTA tubes. This specimen comes from a study of regulatory T cells in long-lasting Graves disease. HTBI primers from iRepertoire and Arm-PCR of CDR3 regions yielded the TCR beta libraries. TCRdb used MiXCR to reprocess the multiplex PCR reads, holding one entry per CDR3 protein. This sample has about 440,000 distinct CDR3 sequences, with just under 15% found just once. The CDR3 has 16 amino acids. Germline CDR1 reads KGHDR; CDR2 reads SFDVKD. Trimming cost V 4 bases and J 1 base; bases outside gene matches: 5. Regarding the study as a whole: The analysis examined peripheral blood only and excluded thyroid tissue. Preferential use of TRBV28, TRBJ1-2 and TRBJ2-5 was seen in persistent disease.

The data were also submitted as part of a second study, on T cells in Graves' hyperthyroidism and ophthalmopathy.

This specimen consisted of peripheral blood mononuclear cells (PBMCs), obtained at new diagnosis, from a patient treated with antithyroid drugs. The V call is TRBV24-1, the J call TRBJ2-1, with TRBD2 matching 8 bases. This receptor was identified in a woman aged 25-40 years with Graves disease. The DNA of the CDR3 is TGTGCCACCAGTGACCCGGGACTAGGGTCCTACAATGAGCAGTTCTTC. Its translation: CATSDPGLGSYNEQFF.